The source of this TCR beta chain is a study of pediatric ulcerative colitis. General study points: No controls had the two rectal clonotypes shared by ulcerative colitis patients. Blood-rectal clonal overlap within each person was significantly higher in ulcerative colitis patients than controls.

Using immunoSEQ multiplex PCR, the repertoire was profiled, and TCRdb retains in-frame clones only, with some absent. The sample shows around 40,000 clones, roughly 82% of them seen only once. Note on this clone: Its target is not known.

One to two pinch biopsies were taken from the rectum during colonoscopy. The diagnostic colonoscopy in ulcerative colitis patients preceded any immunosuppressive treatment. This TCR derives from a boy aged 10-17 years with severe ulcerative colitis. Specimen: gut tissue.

The CDR3 coding sequence is TGTGCCAGCAGTCGAACAGGGGGCGAAAGGTACGAGCAGTACTTC. It specifies CASSRTGGERYEQYF. This sequence joins TRBV6-6 and TRBJ2-7; 9 bases are shared with TRBD1. The CDR3 runs 15 residues. CDR1 MNHNY and CDR2 SVGAGI come from the germline V gene (reference sequence). After removal of 5 bases from V and 4 bases from J, the junction contained 9 bases not matched to a gene.